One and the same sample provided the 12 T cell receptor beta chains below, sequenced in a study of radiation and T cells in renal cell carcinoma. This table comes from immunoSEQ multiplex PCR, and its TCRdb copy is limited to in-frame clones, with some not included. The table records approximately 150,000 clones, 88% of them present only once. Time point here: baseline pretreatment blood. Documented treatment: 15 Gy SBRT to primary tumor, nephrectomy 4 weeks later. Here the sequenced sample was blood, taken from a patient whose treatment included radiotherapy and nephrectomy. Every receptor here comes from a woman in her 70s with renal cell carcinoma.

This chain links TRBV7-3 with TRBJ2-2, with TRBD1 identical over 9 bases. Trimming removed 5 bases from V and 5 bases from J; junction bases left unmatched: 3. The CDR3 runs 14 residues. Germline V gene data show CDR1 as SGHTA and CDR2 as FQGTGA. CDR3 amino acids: CASSPTGGTGELFF. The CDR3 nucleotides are TGTGCCAGCAGCCCGACAGGGGGAACCGGGGAGCTGTTTTTT.

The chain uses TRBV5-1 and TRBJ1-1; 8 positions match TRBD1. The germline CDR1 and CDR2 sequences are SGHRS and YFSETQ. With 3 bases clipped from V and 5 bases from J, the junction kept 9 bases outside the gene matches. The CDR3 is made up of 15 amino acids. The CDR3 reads CASSYRQGSGTEAFF. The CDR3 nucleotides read TGCGCCAGCAGCTACCGACAGGGGAGCGGGACTGAAGCTTTCTTT.

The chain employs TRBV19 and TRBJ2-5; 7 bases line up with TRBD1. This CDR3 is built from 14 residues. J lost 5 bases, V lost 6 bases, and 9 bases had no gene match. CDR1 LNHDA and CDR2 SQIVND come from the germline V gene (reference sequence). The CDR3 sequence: CASRLTGSTETQYF. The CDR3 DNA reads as TGTGCCAGTAGGCTGACAGGGTCAACGGAGACCCAGTACTTC.

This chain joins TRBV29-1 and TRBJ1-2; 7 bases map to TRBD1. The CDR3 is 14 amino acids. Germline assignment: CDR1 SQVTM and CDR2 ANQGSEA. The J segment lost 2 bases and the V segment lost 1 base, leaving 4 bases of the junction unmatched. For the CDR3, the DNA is TGCAGCGTTGAAGGCCAACAGGGGAACTATGGCTACACCTTC. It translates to CSVEGQQGNYGYTF. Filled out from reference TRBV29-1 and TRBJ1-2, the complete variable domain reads SAVISQKPSRDICQRGTSLTIQCQVDSQVTMMFWYRQQPGQSLTLIATANQGSEATYESGFVIDKFPISRPNLTFSTLTVSNMSPEDSSIYLCSVEGQQGNYGYTFGSGTRLTVV.

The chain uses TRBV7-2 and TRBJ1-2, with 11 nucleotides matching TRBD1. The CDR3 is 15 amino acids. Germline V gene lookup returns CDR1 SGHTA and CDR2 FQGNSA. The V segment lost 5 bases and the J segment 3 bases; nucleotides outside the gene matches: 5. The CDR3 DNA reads TGTGCCAGCAGCCTCGGGACAGGGGGTCACTATGGCTACACCTTC. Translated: CASSLGTGGHYGYTF.

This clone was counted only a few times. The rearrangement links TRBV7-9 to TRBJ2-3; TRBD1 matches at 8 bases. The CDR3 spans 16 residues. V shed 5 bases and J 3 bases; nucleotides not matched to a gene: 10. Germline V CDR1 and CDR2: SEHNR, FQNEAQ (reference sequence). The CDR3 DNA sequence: TGTGCCAGCAGCCGTAAGGGACAGGTAGGGACAGATACGCAGTATTTT. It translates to CASSRKGQVGTDTQYF.

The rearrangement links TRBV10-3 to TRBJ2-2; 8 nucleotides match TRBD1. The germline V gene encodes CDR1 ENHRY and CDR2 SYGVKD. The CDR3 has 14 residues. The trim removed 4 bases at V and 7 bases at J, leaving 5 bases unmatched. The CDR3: CAISGRQGNGELFF. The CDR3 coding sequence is TGTGCCATCAGTGGGAGACAGGGGAACGGGGAGCTGTTTTTT.

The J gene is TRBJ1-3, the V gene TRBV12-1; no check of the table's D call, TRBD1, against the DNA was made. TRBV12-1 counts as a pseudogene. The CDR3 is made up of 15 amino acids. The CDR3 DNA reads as TGTGCCAGCAGCTCACTCAGGGGATTTGGAAACACCATATATTTT. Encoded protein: CASSSLRGFGNTIYF.

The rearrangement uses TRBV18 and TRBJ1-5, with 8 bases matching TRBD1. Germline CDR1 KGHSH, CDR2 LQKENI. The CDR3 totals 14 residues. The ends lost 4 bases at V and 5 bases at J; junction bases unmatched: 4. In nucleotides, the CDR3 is TGTGCCAGCTCACTCGGACAGGGTTATCAGCCCCAGCATTTT. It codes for CASSLGQGYQPQHF.

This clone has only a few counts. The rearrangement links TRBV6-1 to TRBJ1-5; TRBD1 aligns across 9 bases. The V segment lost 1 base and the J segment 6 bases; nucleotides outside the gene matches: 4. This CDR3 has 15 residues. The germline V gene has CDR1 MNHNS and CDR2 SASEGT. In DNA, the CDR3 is TGTGCCAGCAGTGAAGTAGGACAGGGGCTTCAGCCCCAGCATTTT. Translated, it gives CASSEVGQGLQPQHF.

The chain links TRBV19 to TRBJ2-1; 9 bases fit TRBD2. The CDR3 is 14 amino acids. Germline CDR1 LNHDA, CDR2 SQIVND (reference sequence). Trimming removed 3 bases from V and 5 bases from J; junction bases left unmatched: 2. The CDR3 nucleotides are TGTGCCAGTAGTATGCGGGGGGGCCACAATGAGCAGTTCTTC. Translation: CASSMRGGHNEQFF.

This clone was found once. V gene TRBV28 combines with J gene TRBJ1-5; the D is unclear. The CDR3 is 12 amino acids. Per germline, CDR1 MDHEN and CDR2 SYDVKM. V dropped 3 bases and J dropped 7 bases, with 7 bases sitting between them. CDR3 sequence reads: CASSFNQQPQHF. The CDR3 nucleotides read TGTGCCAGCAGTTTTAATCAGCAGCCCCAGCATTTT.